This T cell receptor beta chain is drawn from a study of shared T cell receptors in the human thymus. The method was immunoSEQ multiplex PCR; TCRdb's version includes in-frame clones alone and lacks a portion of them. The sample holds some 720,000 clones; roughly 88% are singletons and the top ten take 0.0095% to 0.013%. This CDR3 is built from 19 residues. V lost 6 bases and J lost 1, with 25 bases in between. Per the germline V gene, CDR1 is SEHNR and CDR2 is FQNEAQ (reference sequence). A further study also used this sample, focusing on human thymus T cells. That work contributes: Infants served as donors; they were healthy and Finnish and were having corrective surgery for congenital heart defects. The thymus tissue came from resections taken during corrective heart surgery.

The source is a boy less than two years old with a congenital heart defect. The V gene is TRBV7-9, the J gene TRBJ2-4; D possibly corresponds to TRBD1 (6 bases). The source material was thymocytes. CDR3 sequence: CASSSEGVDQSLAKNIQYF. CDR3 bases: TGTGCCAGCAGTTCAGAGGGGGTGGACCAAAGCTTGGCCAAAAACATTCAGTACTTC. The entire variable domain, with the rest obtained from reference TRBV7-9 and TRBJ2-4, is as follows: DTGVSQNPRHKITKRGQNVTFRCDPISEHNRLYWYRQTLGQGPEFLTYFQNEAQLEKSRLLSDRFSAERPKGSFSTLEIQRTEQGDSAMYLCASSSEGVDQSLAKNIQYFGAGTRLSVL.